The rows below give T cell receptor beta chains drawn from one sample of a study of blood T cell repertoires in COVID-19. This table comes from immunoSEQ multiplex PCR, and its TCRdb copy is limited to in-frame clones, with some not included. This table holds 200,000 to 250,000 clones, about four fifths found once. The sample comprised peripheral blood. The receptors were sampled from a woman in her twenties or thirties who had recovered from COVID-19. Both conserved end residues are part of each CDR3. D genes are given only for firm matches. A clone size is listed for some rows: how often the clone was seen (once, few, many), or a class if it is expanded.

D gene,V gene,clone size,J gene,CDR3 DNA,CDR3 protein
.,TRBV4-2,.,TRBJ1-1,TGTGCCAGCAGCCAAGATCCCGGGGTGATGGACACTGAAGCTTTCTTT,CASSQDPGVMDTEAFF
TRBD2,TRBV5-1,few,TRBJ2-1,TGCGCCAGCAGCTTGGCGGGACTAGCGGGAGCCCAGGATGAGCAGTTCTTC,CASSLAGLAGAQDEQFF
.,TRBV4-2,.,TRBJ2-1,TGTGCCAGCAGAGGGGGAGGGTCAAGGGATGAGCAGTTCTTC,CASRGGGSRDEQFF
.,TRBV27,.,TRBJ2-7,TGTGCCAGCAGTTTGGGGGCTCCATCCTCCTACGAGCAGTACTTC,CASSLGAPSSYEQYF
TRBD2,TRBV9,.,TRBJ2-3,TGTGCCAGCAGCTGGCGGGGGGCGCAGGAAGATACGCAGTATTTT,CASSWRGAQEDTQYF
TRBD1,TRBV9,.,TRBJ1-2,TGTGCCAGCAGAGACTTCAGGGGGGCGGGCTATGGCTACACCTTC,CASRDFRGAGYGYTF
.,TRBV7-6,.,TRBJ2-7,TGTGCCAGCAGCCCTCCCGGGAAACTTTACGAGCAGTACTTC,CASSPPGKLYEQYF
.,TRBV2,.,TRBJ2-5,TGTGCCAGATCGGGATATCGGGAGACCCAGTACTTC,CARSGYRETQYF
TRBD2,TRBV28,few,TRBJ2-7,TGTGCCAGCACTTTGGGCGGGAGACGGTCCTACGAGCAGTACTTC,CASTLGGRRSYEQYF
.,TRBV7-2,few,TRBJ1-5,TGTGCCAGCAGCTTATTTAGGGGCCCCTATCAGCCCCAGCATTTT,CASSLFRGPYQPQHF
.,TRBV21-1,.,TRBJ2-7,TGTGCCAGCAGCAAAAACAGGGGACAGGGGACAAGTTTGCCCCCCTACGAGCAGTACTTC,CASSKNRGQGTSLPPYEQYF
.,TRBV7-9,.,TRBJ2-7,TGTGCCAGCAGCCCCGAGATCTACGAGCAGTACTTC,CASSPEIYEQYF
TRBD1,TRBV6-1,.,TRBJ1-5,TGTGCCAGCAGTGGAGATGCCGGGACAGGCAATCAGCCCCAGCATTTT,CASSGDAGTGNQPQHF
TRBD2,TRBV3-1/TRBV3-2,few,TRBJ2-1,TGTGCCAGCAGCCCCATCGATCCTCTAGCGGGAGCCAGGGAGCAGTTCTTC,CASSPIDPLAGAREQFF
TRBD1,TRBV9,.,TRBJ2-7,TGTGCCAGCAGCGTGGGGACAGGGAGTACCTACGAGCAGTACTTC,CASSVGTGSTYEQYF
TRBD1,TRBV5-5,.,TRBJ2-2,TGTGCCAGCAGCTATTGGACAGGGGGCCTCGGTTTCACCGGGGAGCTGTTTTTT,CASSYWTGGLGFTGELFF
TRBD2,TRBV7-9,.,TRBJ2-1,TGTGCCAGCAGCCACCTCAGCGGGAGGTCCTACAATGAGCAGTTCTTC,CASSHLSGRSYNEQFF
TRBD1,TRBV30,once,TRBJ2-5,TGTGCCCAAAGCGACAGGGGGGAGACCCAGTACTTC,CAQSDRGETQYF
TRBD1,TRBV5-4,.,TRBJ1-6,TGTGCCAGCAGCTTTTGGACAGGTGGTGATTCACCCCTCCACTTT,CASSFWTGGDSPLHF
.,TRBV9,once,TRBJ2-3,TGTGCCAGCAGCGGGGGCGGAGTGGGCTTCACAGATACGCAGTATTTT,CASSGGGVGFTDTQYF
TRBD2,TRBV30,.,TRBJ2-7,TGTGCCTGGAGATACTCTAGCGGGAGGCGTGAGCAGTACTTC,CAWRYSSGRREQYF
TRBD2,TRBV2,.,TRBJ2-5,TGTGCCAGCAGTGGGGCTAGCGGGTTTGGAGAGACCCAGTACTTC,CASSGASGFGETQYF
TRBD2,TRBV5-5,.,TRBJ2-7,TGTGCCAGCAGCTTCAGCGGGAGCTACGAGCAGTACTTC,CASSFSGSYEQYF
.,TRBV11-2,once,TRBJ2-3,TGTGCCAGCAGCTTAGCTCGAGGCACAGATACGCAGTATTTT,CASSLARGTDTQYF
.,TRBV12-3/TRBV12-4,.,TRBJ1-4,TGTGCCAGCCACGTCGGGGCTAATGAAAAACTGTTTTTT,CASHVGANEKLFF
TRBD2,TRBV11-2,.,TRBJ2-7,TGTGCCAGCAGCCCATCGCGAGGTAGCGGGAGCGACCAGTACTTC,CASSPSRGSGSDQYF
.,TRBV28,.,TRBJ2-7,TGTGCCAGCAGTCCCCCTCACAGTCCCTACGAGCAGTACTTC,CASSPPHSPYEQYF
TRBD1,TRBV9,.,TRBJ2-7,TGTGCCAGCAGCTCCGGACAGGGTGGATACGAGCAGTACTTC,CASSSGQGGYEQYF
.,TRBV10-3,few,TRBJ1-5,TGTGCCATCGCAGGGGACCGCAATCAGCCCCAGCATTTT,CAIAGDRNQPQHF
.,TRBV5-6,.,TRBJ2-7,TGTGCCAGCAGATCGTCCGGCTACGAGCAGTACTTC,CASRSSGYEQYF
.,TRBV27,.,TRBJ1-2,TGTGCCAGCAGTTTAATGTCGCAGGGTAACTATGGCTACACCTTC,CASSLMSQGNYGYTF
.,TRBV28,.,TRBJ1-2,TGTGCCAGCAGTGGGCCAGGGGCCCCAGATGGCTACACCTTC,CASSGPGAPDGYTF
TRBD1,TRBV5-1,.,TRBJ1-6,TGCGCCAGCAGCTCGGGACAGGGAAATTCACCCCTCCACTTT,CASSSGQGNSPLHF
.,TRBV11-2,.,TRBJ2-7,TGTGCCAGCAGCTTAGCGGCAGGGGCAAGCTCCTACGAGCAGTACTTC,CASSLAAGASSYEQYF
.,TRBV24-1,once,TRBJ2-5,TGTGCCACCAGTGATTTGGCGGCAGCACAAGAGACCCAGTACTTC,CATSDLAAAQETQYF
.,TRBV5-1,.,TRBJ1-2,TGCGCCAGCAGCTTGGATGGAGCCTATGGCTACACCTTC,CASSLDGAYGYTF
.,TRBV4-1,once,TRBJ2-4,TGCGCCAGCAGCCAAGATGGATCAGGGTTGAGCATTCAGTACTTC,CASSQDGSGLSIQYF
.,TRBV6-6,few,TRBJ2-7,TGTGCCAGCAGTTACTCGGTCGGGGGCTACGAGCAGTACTTC,CASSYSVGGYEQYF
TRBD1,TRBV11-2,.,TRBJ2-1,TGTGCCAGCAGCCTACAGACAGGGGGCGTGCTCGATGAGCAGTTCTTC,CASSLQTGGVLDEQFF
.,TRBV11-3,once,TRBJ1-3,TGTGCCAGCAGCTTAGGAGGATTCTCTGGAAACACCATATATTTT,CASSLGGFSGNTIYF
TRBD1,TRBV6-5,once,TRBJ1-1,TGTGCCAGCAACACAGGGGTGTACACTGAAGCTTTCTTT,CASNTGVYTEAFF
.,TRBV3-1/TRBV3-2,.,TRBJ2-7,TGTGCCAGCAGCTCAGTCTGGGCAGAAAGTACCTACGAGCAGTACTTC,CASSSVWAESTYEQYF
TRBD1,TRBV9,once,TRBJ1-2,TGTGCCAGCAGCGTACAGGGGGCGCAAAACTATGGCTACACCTTC,CASSVQGAQNYGYTF
.,TRBV6-1,.,TRBJ2-3,TGTGCCAGCAGTGAATTTCTAGGACACAGCACAGATACGCAGTATTTT,CASSEFLGHSTDTQYF
.,TRBV6-6,.,TRBJ1-5,TGTGCCAGCTGTCTCCGCCCCGCTTCCTATAGCAATCAGCCCCAGCATTTT,CASCLRPASYSNQPQHF
.,TRBV6-5,.,TRBJ2-7,TGTGCCAGCAGTTACTTCGGAGGGGAGCAGTACTTC,CASSYFGGEQYF
TRBD1,TRBV30,.,TRBJ1-1,TGTGCCTGGACCGCGGACAGGGAGAGTGAAGCTTTCTTT,CAWTADRESEAFF
TRBD2,TRBV6-1,.,TRBJ2-7,TGTGCCAGCAGCCCCGGACTAGCGGGAGGCGAGCAGTACTTC,CASSPGLAGGEQYF
.,TRBV12-5,.,TRBJ1-1,TGTGCTAGTGCCAGGGGACCTCCGCCAATGAACACTGAAGCTTTCTTT,CASARGPPPMNTEAFF
TRBD1,TRBV15,many,TRBJ1-5,TGTGCCACCAGAGACCCGGGACAGGGAGGCAATCAGCCCCAGCATTTT,CATRDPGQGGNQPQHF
TRBD2,TRBV29-1,.,TRBJ2-2,TGCAGCGTTGTATTCGCGGGAGGCACCGGGGAGCTGTTTTTT,CSVVFAGGTGELFF
.,TRBV5-1,.,TRBJ1-6,TGCGCCAGCAGCCTACAGGGCGGGAATTCACCCCTCCACTTT,CASSLQGGNSPLHF